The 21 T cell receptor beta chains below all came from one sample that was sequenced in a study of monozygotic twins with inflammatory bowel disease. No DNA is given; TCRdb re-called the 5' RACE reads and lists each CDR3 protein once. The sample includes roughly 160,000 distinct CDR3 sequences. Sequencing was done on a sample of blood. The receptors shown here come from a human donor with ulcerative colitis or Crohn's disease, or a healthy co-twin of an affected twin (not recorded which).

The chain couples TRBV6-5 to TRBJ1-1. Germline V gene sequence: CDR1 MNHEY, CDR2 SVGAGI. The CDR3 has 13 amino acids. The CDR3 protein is CASSSRGTTEAFF.

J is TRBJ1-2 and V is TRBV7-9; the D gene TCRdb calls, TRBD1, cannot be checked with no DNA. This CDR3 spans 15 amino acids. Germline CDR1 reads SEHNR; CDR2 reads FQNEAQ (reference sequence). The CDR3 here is CASSLDGGLGGGYTF.

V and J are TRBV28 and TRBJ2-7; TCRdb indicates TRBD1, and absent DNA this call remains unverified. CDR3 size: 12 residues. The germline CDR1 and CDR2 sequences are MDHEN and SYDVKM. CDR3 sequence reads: CASRSRGDEQYF.

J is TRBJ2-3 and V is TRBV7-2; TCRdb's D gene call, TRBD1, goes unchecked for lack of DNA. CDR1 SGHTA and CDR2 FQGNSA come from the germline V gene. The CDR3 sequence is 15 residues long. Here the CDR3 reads CASSVGTRSTDTQYF.

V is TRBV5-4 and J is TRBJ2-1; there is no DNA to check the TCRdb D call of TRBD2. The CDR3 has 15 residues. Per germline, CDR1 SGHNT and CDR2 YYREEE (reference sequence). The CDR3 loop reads CASTQGLASYNEQFF.

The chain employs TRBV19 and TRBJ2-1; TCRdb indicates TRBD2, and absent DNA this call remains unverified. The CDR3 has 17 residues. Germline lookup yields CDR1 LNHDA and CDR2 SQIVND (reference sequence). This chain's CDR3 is CASSIALRRETYNEQFF.

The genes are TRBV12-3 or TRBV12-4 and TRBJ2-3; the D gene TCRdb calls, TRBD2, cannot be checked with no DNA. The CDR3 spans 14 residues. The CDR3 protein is CASSNWDSTDTQYF.

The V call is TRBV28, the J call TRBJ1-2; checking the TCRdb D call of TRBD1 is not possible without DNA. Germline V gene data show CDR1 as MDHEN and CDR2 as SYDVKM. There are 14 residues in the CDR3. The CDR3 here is CAIPKGRRRGGYTF.

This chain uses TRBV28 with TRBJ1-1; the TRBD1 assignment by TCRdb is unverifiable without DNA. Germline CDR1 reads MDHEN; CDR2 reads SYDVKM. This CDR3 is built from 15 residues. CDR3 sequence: CASSRLQGSWVEAFF.

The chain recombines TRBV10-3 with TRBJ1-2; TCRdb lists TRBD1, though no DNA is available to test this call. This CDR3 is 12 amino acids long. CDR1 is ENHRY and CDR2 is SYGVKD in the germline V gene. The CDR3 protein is CAISGGDYGYTF.

The CDR3: CASSATGQGESPLHF. The chain has TRBV7-2 and TRBJ1-6; TCRdb outputs TRBD1, but without DNA this stays unchecked. This CDR3 is built from 15 residues. The germline gives CDR1 SGHTA, CDR2 FQGNSA.

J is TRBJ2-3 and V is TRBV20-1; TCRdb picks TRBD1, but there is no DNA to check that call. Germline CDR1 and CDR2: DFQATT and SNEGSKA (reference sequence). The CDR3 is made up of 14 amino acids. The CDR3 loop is CSAGGQGSTDTQYF.

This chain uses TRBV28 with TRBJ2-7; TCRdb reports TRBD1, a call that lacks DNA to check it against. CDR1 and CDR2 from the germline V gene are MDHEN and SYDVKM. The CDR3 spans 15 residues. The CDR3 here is CASSPPGRSSYEQYF. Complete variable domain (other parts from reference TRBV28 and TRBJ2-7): DVKVTQSSRYLVKRTGEKVFLECVQDMDHENMFWYRQDPGLGLRLIYFSYDVKMKEKGDIPEGYSVSREKKERFSLILESASTNQTSMYLCASSPPGRSSYEQYFGPGTRLTVT.

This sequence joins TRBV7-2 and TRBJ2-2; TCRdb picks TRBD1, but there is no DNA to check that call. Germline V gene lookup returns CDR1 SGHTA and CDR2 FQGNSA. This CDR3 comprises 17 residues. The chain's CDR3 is CASSSRGGGTNTGELFF.

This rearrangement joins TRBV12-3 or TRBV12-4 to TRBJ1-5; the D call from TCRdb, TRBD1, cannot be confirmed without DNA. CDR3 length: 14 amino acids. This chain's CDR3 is CASSRSPPGRPQHF.

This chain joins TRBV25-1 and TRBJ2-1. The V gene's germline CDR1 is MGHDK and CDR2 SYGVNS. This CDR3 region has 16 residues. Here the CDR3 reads CASTSGDGSSYNEQFF.

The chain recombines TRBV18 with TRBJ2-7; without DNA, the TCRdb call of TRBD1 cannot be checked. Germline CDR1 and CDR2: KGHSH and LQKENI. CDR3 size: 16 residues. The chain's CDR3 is CASSPGLGGEAYEQYF.

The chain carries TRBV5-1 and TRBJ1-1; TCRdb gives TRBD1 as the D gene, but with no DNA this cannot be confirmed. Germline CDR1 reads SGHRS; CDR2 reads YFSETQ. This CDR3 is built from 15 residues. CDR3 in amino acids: CASSLTRGMNTEAFF.

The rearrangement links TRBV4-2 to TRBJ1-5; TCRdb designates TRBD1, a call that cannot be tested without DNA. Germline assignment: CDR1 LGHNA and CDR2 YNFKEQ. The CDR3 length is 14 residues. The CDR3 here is CASSQEGDNQPQHF.

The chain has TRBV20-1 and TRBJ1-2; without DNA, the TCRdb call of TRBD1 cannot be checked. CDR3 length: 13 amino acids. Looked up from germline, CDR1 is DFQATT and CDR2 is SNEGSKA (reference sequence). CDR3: CSASSGQDYGYTF.

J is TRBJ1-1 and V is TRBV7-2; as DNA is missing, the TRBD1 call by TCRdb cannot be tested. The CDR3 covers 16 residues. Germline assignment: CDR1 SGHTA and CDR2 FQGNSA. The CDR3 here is CASSLAPGTGGTEAFF.